Listed below are T cell receptor beta chains from one sample, sequenced in a study of T cells in Graves' hyperthyroidism and ophthalmopathy. Using its own MiXCR run on the multiplex PCR reads, TCRdb lists one record per CDR3 protein. The sample holds about 400,000 distinct CDR3 sequences, roughly 25% seen once. Sequencing used blood. These receptors all stem from a man in his fifties with Graves' hyperthyroidism. Each CDR3 is given with its conserved first and last residue. Each record gives: D gene, clone size, V gene, J gene, CDR3 protein, CDR3 DNA. A D gene is named only where the DNA matches it firmly. Clone size appears in some rows only: once, few, many, or a class for an expanded clone.

D gene: TRBD2
clone size: .
V gene: TRBV19
J gene: TRBJ2-2
CDR3 protein: CASTETSGTTSRNTGELFF
CDR3 DNA: TGTGCCAGCACCGAGACCTCCGGGACTACCTCCCGAAACACCGGGGAGCTGTTTTTT

D gene: TRBD1
clone size: few
V gene: TRBV5-5
J gene: TRBJ1-5
CDR3 protein: CASSYRGRGSNQPQHF
CDR3 DNA: TGTGCCAGCAGCTACAGGGGGCGCGGGAGCAATCAGCCCCAGCATTTT

D gene: .
clone size: .
V gene: TRBV24-1
J gene: TRBJ2-6
CDR3 protein: CATSDQGPWAGANILTF
CDR3 DNA: TGTGCCACCAGTGATCAAGGCCCGTGGGCGGGGGCCAACATCCTGACTTTC

D gene: .
clone size: few
V gene: TRBV14
J gene: TRBJ2-1
CDR3 protein: CASSLWSGSFDNEQFF
CDR3 DNA: TGTGCCAGCAGCCTATGGAGCGGCAGTTTCGACAATGAGCAGTTCTTC

D gene: .
clone size: few
V gene: TRBV3-1
J gene: TRBJ2-7
CDR3 protein: CASSQAAGNSYEQYF
CDR3 DNA: TGTGCCAGCAGCCAAGCGGCAGGTAACTCCTACGAGCAGTACTTC

D gene: TRBD2
clone size: few
V gene: TRBV11-2
J gene: TRBJ2-1
CDR3 protein: CASSLVARGLAGGGEQFF
CDR3 DNA: TGTGCCAGCAGCTTAGTTGCCCGGGGACTAGCGGGAGGTGGGGAGCAGTTCTTC

D gene: TRBD2
clone size: many
V gene: TRBV2
J gene: TRBJ2-1
CDR3 protein: CASSRGREDEQFF
CDR3 DNA: TGTGCCAGCAGTCGAGGGAGGGAGGATGAGCAGTTCTTC

D gene: TRBD2
clone size: .
V gene: TRBV7-2
J gene: TRBJ2-1
CDR3 protein: CASSAERLAGDEQFF
CDR3 DNA: TGTGCCAGCAGCGCCGAAAGACTAGCGGGGGATGAGCAGTTCTTC

D gene: .
clone size: .
V gene: TRBV12-5
J gene: TRBJ1-2
CDR3 protein: CASGIQGTHGYTF
CDR3 DNA: TGTGCTAGTGGAATTCAGGGTACCCATGGCTACACCTTC

D gene: TRBD1
clone size: .
V gene: TRBV5-1
J gene: TRBJ2-3
CDR3 protein: CASSFGQALQDTQYF
CDR3 DNA: TGCGCCAGCAGCTTCGGACAGGCCCTCCAAGATACGCAGTATTTT

D gene: .
clone size: once
V gene: TRBV12-5
J gene: TRBJ2-1
CDR3 protein: CASGLPPYNEQFF
CDR3 DNA: TGTGCTAGTGGTTTGCCACCTTACAATGAGCAGTTCTTC

D gene: .
clone size: .
V gene: TRBV7-2
J gene: TRBJ2-2
CDR3 protein: CASSPSLTEANTGELFF
CDR3 DNA: TGTGCCAGCAGTCCTTCATTGACCGAAGCGAACACCGGGGAGCTGTTTTTT

D gene: .
clone size: few
V gene: TRBV5-1
J gene: TRBJ2-7
CDR3 protein: CASSEDGPYEQYF
CDR3 DNA: TGCGCCAGCAGCGAGGACGGACCCTACGAGCAGTACTTC

D gene: .
clone size: few
V gene: TRBV6-1
J gene: TRBJ2-5
CDR3 protein: CASSGGGEETQYF
CDR3 DNA: TGTGCCAGCAGTGGGGGGGGCGAAGAGACCCAGTACTTC

D gene: TRBD1
clone size: .
V gene: TRBV11-3
J gene: TRBJ1-1
CDR3 protein: CASSPRQGTYNTEAFF
CDR3 DNA: TGTGCCAGCAGCCCCCGACAGGGGACATACAACACTGAAGCTTTCTTT

D gene: .
clone size: many
V gene: TRBV28
J gene: TRBJ2-7
CDR3 protein: CASRWTRAGSGTNSYEQYF
CDR3 DNA: TGTGCCAGCAGATGGACCCGTGCGGGTAGCGGTACCAACTCCTACGAGCAGTACTTC

D gene: .
clone size: many
V gene: TRBV28
J gene: TRBJ2-5
CDR3 protein: CASRGLHTVLPGETQYF
CDR3 DNA: TGTGCCAGCAGAGGACTGCATACAGTCCTCCCCGGGGAGACCCAGTACTTC

D gene: .
clone size: .
V gene: TRBV24-1
J gene: TRBJ2-3
CDR3 protein: CATSGPRLTSTDTQYF
CDR3 DNA: TGTGCCACCAGTGGCCCTCGACTTACAAGCACAGATACGCAGTATTTT

D gene: .
clone size: few
V gene: TRBV15
J gene: TRBJ2-3
CDR3 protein: CATSLGPDTQYF
CDR3 DNA: TGTGCCACCAGTTTAGGTCCGGATACGCAGTATTTT

D gene: .
clone size: many
V gene: TRBV7-3
J gene: TRBJ2-1
CDR3 protein: CASSLGTYNEQFF
CDR3 DNA: TGTGCCAGCAGCTTAGGTACATACAATGAGCAGTTCTTC

D gene: .
clone size: few
V gene: TRBV5-5
J gene: TRBJ2-7
CDR3 protein: CASSLLGSFEQYF
CDR3 DNA: TGTGCCAGCAGCTTGTTGGGTTCGTTCGAGCAGTACTTC

D gene: .
clone size: .
V gene: TRBV7-8
J gene: TRBJ1-5
CDR3 protein: CASSSEGGWSNQPQHF
CDR3 DNA: TGTGCCAGCAGCTCGGAAGGGGGTTGGAGCAATCAGCCCCAGCATTTT

D gene: .
clone size: few
V gene: TRBV7-9
J gene: TRBJ2-1
CDR3 protein: CASSSVANEQFF
CDR3 DNA: TGTGCCAGCAGCAGTGTCGCGAATGAGCAGTTCTTC

D gene: TRBD2
clone size: many
V gene: TRBV20-1
J gene: TRBJ2-1
CDR3 protein: CSASPKTSGRADEQFF
CDR3 DNA: TGCAGTGCTAGCCCTAAAACTAGCGGGAGGGCGGATGAGCAGTTCTTC

D gene: .
clone size: .
V gene: TRBV24-1
J gene: TRBJ2-7
CDR3 protein: CATSDPTVSYEQYF
CDR3 DNA: TGTGCCACCAGTGATCCGACGGTATCCTACGAGCAGTACTTC